The 7 T cell receptor beta chains below come from one sample, sequenced in a study of PD-1 blockade in classical Hodgkin lymphoma. Sequencing used immunoSEQ multiplex PCR; TCRdb keeps in-frame clones, though not all of them. The table lists 50,000 to 75,000 clones, 70% to 90% of them singletons. Autologous stem cell transplantation was followed by relapse in every patient, and brentuximab vedotin exposure varied. This sample comprised peripheral blood mononuclear cells (PBMCs), obtained at baseline. Source of these receptors: a human donor with classical Hodgkin lymphoma.

This chain connects TRBV19 to TRBJ2-7, with a possible D match to TRBD1 (6 bases). This CDR3 is 13 amino acids long. Germline V gives CDR1 LNHDA, CDR2 SQIVND (reference sequence). V lost 6 bases and J 2 bases, leaving 11 bases between the germline ends. The CDR3 DNA follows: TGTGCCAGTAGCCTTGGACAGACCTACGAGCAGTACTTC. It encodes CASSLGQTYEQYF.

The genes are TRBV4-1 and TRBJ2-7, with D possibly matching TRBD1 (7 bases). The germline V gene has CDR1 MGHRA and CDR2 YSYEKL. V was pared by 3 bases and J by 3 bases, with 15 bases between. The CDR3 extends over 15 amino acids. The CDR3 reads CASSQTAGQLYEQYF. The CDR3 region has the DNA TGCGCCAGCAGCCAGACCGCGGGACAGCTCTACGAGCAGTACTTC.

In nucleotides, the CDR3 is TGCGCCAGCAGCTTCTTTTTGTTCGGCTACGAGCAGTACTTC. Translating gives CASSFFLFGYEQYF. The chain employs TRBV5-1 and TRBJ2-7; no definite D call. This CDR3 comprises 14 residues. Trimming left V 2 bases short and J 3 bases short, with 12 bases between. Germline V CDR1 and CDR2: SGHRS, YFSETQ.

The rearrangement joins TRBV6-5 to TRBJ2-1; TRBD2 agrees at 7 bases. In germline, CDR1 is MNHEY, CDR2 SVGAGI. V was pared by 2 bases and J by 6 bases, with 7 bases of the junction left unmatched. This CDR3 is 15 amino acids long. The CDR3 sequence: CASSYLGGSGNEQFF. DNA for the CDR3: TGTGCCAGCAGTTACCTGGGGGGGTCAGGCAATGAGCAGTTCTTC.

This chain links TRBV7-9 with TRBJ2-3, with D perhaps given as TRBD1 or TRBD2 (5 bases each). The CDR3 spans 16 residues. Trimming removed 1 base at V and 0 bases at J, with 11 bases between. Germline lookup yields CDR1 SEHNR and CDR2 FQNEAQ (reference sequence). The CDR3 DNA reads as TGTGCCAGCAGCTTAGTCGGGGCTACCAGCACAGATACGCAGTATTTT. Protein sequence: CASSLVGATSTDTQYF. The full variable domain, with the rest looked up from reference TRBV7-9 and TRBJ2-3, is DTGVSQNPRHKITKRGQNVTFRCDPISEHNRLYWYRQTLGQGPEFLTYFQNEAQLEKSRLLSDRFSAERPKGSFSTLEIQRTEQGDSAMYLCASSLVGATSTDTQYFGPGTRLTVL.

V gene TRBV25-1 combines with J gene TRBJ2-7, with a tentative D call TRBD1 (5 bases). From germline, CDR1 is MGHDK and CDR2 SYGVNS. This CDR3 is built from 13 residues. V lost 3 bases, J lost 2 bases, and 8 bases lay in between. CDR3 nucleotides: TGTGCCAGCAGTGATCAGGGAACCTACGAGCAGTACTTC. Amino acid sequence: CASSDQGTYEQYF.

This rearrangement joins TRBV11-2 to TRBJ2-7; 10 nucleotides align to TRBD2. In germline, CDR1 is SGHAT, CDR2 FQNNGV. V gave up 5 bases and J gave up 2 bases; unmatched junction bases: 3. The CDR3 loop spans 14 amino acids. The CDR3 coding sequence is TGTGCCAGCAGCACTAGCGGGGTGGCCTACGAGCAGTACTTC. This sequence encodes CASSTSGVAYEQYF.